These 17 T cell receptor beta chains share one sample of origin, sequenced in a study of blood T cells in healthy people across ages. Alongside a J-beta primer mix, a sample-barcoded 5' primer served in a second PCR lasting roughly 7 to 12 cycles. One entry per CDR3 protein results from TCRdb running MiXCR on the 5' RACE reads. Of about 730,000 distinct CDR3 sequences listed, around 40% were seen once; the top ten hold around a fifth. Source material: blood. The receptors were sampled from a woman aged 60-75 years in good health.

This chain uses TRBV3-1 with TRBJ2-1, with 9 positions matching TRBD2. Germline CDR1 and CDR2: LGHDT and YNNKEL (reference sequence). CDR3 size: 15 residues. After removal of 9 bases from V and 4 bases from J, the junction contained 10 bases not matched to a gene. CDR3 in DNA: TGTGCCAGTCACCATAGCGGGGGCCTTTACAATGAGCAGTTCTTC. It encodes CASHHSGGLYNEQFF.

The rearrangement links TRBV28 to TRBJ1-1; D uncertain. The CDR3 runs to 12 residues. The germline CDR1 and CDR2 sequences are MDHEN and SYDVKM. V shed 4 bases and J shed 8 bases, with 11 bases lying between them. For the CDR3, the DNA is TGTGCCAGCAGTTCGGATCTGGGGGAAGCTTTCTTT. Translating it yields CASSSDLGEAFF.

This clonotype has at least ten counts. The V gene is TRBV5-1, the J gene TRBJ2-7; the D is unclear. Deletions cut 3 bases from V and 4 bases from J, with 5 bases between. The CDR3 is 11 amino acids. Germline lookup yields CDR1 SGHRS and CDR2 YFSETQ. CDR3 DNA sequence: TGCGCCAGCAGCTCAGAGTACGAGCAGTACTTC. Translating it yields CASSSEYEQYF.

V is TRBV5-1 and J is TRBJ2-3; TRBD2 might be the D (6 bases). Germline values: CDR1 SGHRS, CDR2 YFSETQ. Trimming stripped 3 bases from V and 2 bases from J, with 13 bases between. The CDR3 sequence is 15 residues long. The CDR3 here is CASSWGGEHTDTQYF. The CDR3 DNA reads as TGCGCCAGCAGCTGGGGCGGGGAGCACACAGATACGCAGTATTTT.

The sample holds a few counts of this clonotype. The V and J genes are TRBV20-1 and TRBJ2-1; maybe TRBD1 (6 bases). Germline CDR1 and CDR2: DFQATT and SNEGSKA (reference sequence). CDR3 length equals 15 residues. Trimming took off 5 bases at V and 7 bases at J, with 21 bases between the two ends. The CDR3, as DNA: TGCAGTGCTCCCCCACCGGGACACCAGGGGAATGAGCAGTTCTTC. It is translated as CSAPPPGHQGNEQFF.

The chain links TRBV2 to TRBJ2-1; the D gene is possibly TRBD1 (5 bases). Germline assignment: CDR1 SNHLY and CDR2 FYNNEI. The ends were cut back, 8 bases at V and 4 bases at J, with 12 bases in the middle. The CDR3 spans 13 residues. The CDR3 DNA is TGTGCCAGCGTTCTAGGGGCTTACAATGAGCAGTTCTTC. Translated: CASVLGAYNEQFF.

CDR3 nucleotides: TGTGCCACCAGTGATTTTAAGGGGCAACTGGAAGACAATGAGCAGTTCTTC. Amino acids: CATSDFKGQLEDNEQFF. The gene calls are TRBV24-1 and TRBJ2-1, with a possible D match to TRBD1 (5 bases). In germline, CDR1 is KGHDR, CDR2 SFDVKD. CDR3 length: 17 residues. Deletions cut 1 base from V and 5 bases from J, with 17 bases between.

The chain employs TRBV5-1 and TRBJ1-1; 7 bases are shared with TRBD1. With 2 bases clipped from V and 6 bases from J, the junction kept 13 bases outside the gene matches. This CDR3 has 16 residues. Germline V gives CDR1 SGHRS, CDR2 YFSETQ. The CDR3 nucleotides read TGCGCCAGCAGCTTACCTAACCCTAGACAGGGTGCTGAAGCTTTCTTT. It specifies CASSLPNPRQGAEAFF.

The rearrangement uses TRBV10-3 and TRBJ1-6, with D perhaps TRBD1 (6 bases). Germline V lookup: CDR1 ENHRY, CDR2 SYGVKD. The V end was cut by 0 bases, the J end by 7 bases, with 10 bases between. The CDR3 is 15 amino acids. In DNA form, the CDR3 reads TGTGCCATCAGTGAGTCGACACAGGGCAATTCACCCCTCCACTTT. Translation gives CAISESTQGNSPLHF.

This clonotype was counted only a few times. The chain is built from TRBV6-5 and TRBJ1-2; 8 bases line up with TRBD1. J was trimmed by 10 bases and V by 6 bases; bases with no gene match: 13. From germline, CDR1 is MNHEY and CDR2 SVGAGI. The CDR3 contains 14 residues. As DNA, the CDR3 is TGTGCCAGCAGCTTCGGACAGGGACAGTGCGCCTACACCTTC. Amino acid sequence: CASSFGQGQCAYTF.

This chain links TRBV5-1 with TRBJ2-7; D is possibly TRBD2 (5 bases). Germline CDR1 SGHRS, CDR2 YFSETQ. There are 14 residues in the CDR3. Trimming stripped 4 bases from V and 6 bases from J, with 17 bases between. CDR3 region: CASSPGIQGGEQYF. In nucleotides, the CDR3 is TGCGCCAGCAGCCCTGGGATCCAAGGAGGCGAGCAGTACTTC.

As to this clonotype: The junction departs from germline at one end; a sequencing error may be responsible. The chain recombines TRBV20-1 with TRBJ2-2, with TRBD1 as a possible D gene (5 bases). The CDR3 contains 15 residues. CDR1 is DFQATT and CDR2 is SNEGSKA in the germline V gene (reference sequence). The CDR3 is CSAENPDTNIGELFF. The CDR3 coding sequence is TGCAGTGCGGAGAATCCGGACACAAACATCGGGGAGCTGTTTTTT.

In this sample, this clonotype turned up a few times. This chain links TRBV15 with TRBJ2-1, with 8 positions matching TRBD1. This CDR3 has 16 amino acids. Unmatched junction bases numbered 12, after V lost 5 bases and J lost 6 bases. Germline V gene data show CDR1 as LNHNV and CDR2 as YYDKDF (reference sequence). This chain's CDR3 is CATSLERAGGLNEQFF. The DNA of the CDR3 is TGTGCCACCAGCCTAGAGCGGGCAGGGGGCCTCAATGAGCAGTTCTTC.

The V gene is TRBV11-2, the J gene TRBJ2-3; D is possibly TRBD2 (7 bases). CDR1 is SGHAT, CDR2 FQNNGV, per germline. The CDR3 covers 16 residues. V was shortened by 1 base and J by 4 bases, with 15 bases between the two germline ends. CDR3 loop: CASSLVGGASADTQYF. CDR3 coding DNA: TGTGCCAGCAGCTTAGTGGGGGGGGCGTCGGCAGATACGCAGTATTTT.

Written as DNA, the CDR3 is TGTGCCAGCAGCTTAAATCCCCCGGGCGAGACAGATACGCAGTATTTT. It specifies CASSLNPPGETDTQYF. This chain uses TRBV7-3 with TRBJ2-3; D is ambiguous. Germline V lookup: CDR1 SGHTA, CDR2 FQGTGA. The V gene lost 1 base and the J gene lost 3 bases, with 14 bases spanning the gap. The CDR3 sequence is 16 residues long.

With respect to this clonotype: A junction boundary mismatches the germline segment, possibly from a read error. The chain links TRBV3-1 to TRBJ2-3, with 14 bases lining up with TRBD2. The V gene's germline CDR1 is LGHDT and CDR2 YNNKEL (reference sequence). The CDR3 has 16 residues. CDR3 sequence reads: CTSSQGGTSGGDTQYF. CDR3 DNA sequence: TGTACCAGCAGCCAAGGAGGGACTAGCGGGGGAGATACGCAGTATTTT.

This clonotype has only a few counts. The chain joins TRBV7-2 to TRBJ1-2, with D possibly matching TRBD1 (5 bases). CDR1 is SGHTA, CDR2 FQGNSA, per germline. The CDR3 totals 16 residues. With 2 bases removed from V and 6 bases from J, the gap between germline ends came to 19 bases. The CDR3 coding sequence is TGTGCCAGCAGCTTAAGCCCCCAGCCGGGGCAGAATGGCTACACCTTC. The encoded protein is CASSLSPQPGQNGYTF.